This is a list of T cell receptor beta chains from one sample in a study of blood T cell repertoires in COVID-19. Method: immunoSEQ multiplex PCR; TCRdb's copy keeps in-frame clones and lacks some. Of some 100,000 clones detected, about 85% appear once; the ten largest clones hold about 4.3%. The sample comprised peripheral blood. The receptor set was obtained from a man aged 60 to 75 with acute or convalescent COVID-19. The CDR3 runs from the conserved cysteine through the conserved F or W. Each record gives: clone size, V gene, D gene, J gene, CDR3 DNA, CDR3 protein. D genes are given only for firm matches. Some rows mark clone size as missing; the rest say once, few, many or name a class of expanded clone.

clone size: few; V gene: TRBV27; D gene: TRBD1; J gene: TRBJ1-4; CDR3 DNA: TGTGCCAGCAGTTTGACAGGGTCTAATGAAAAACTGTTTTTT; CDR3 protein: CASSLTGSNEKLFF
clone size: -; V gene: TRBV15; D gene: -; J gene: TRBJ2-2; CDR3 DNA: TGTGCCACCAGCAGACGGGGGTTAGCAAACACCGGGGAGCTGTTTTTT; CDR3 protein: CATSRRGLANTGELFF
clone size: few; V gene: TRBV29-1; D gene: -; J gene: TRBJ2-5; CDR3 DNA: TGCAGCGCGGGGGACGGAGGGGAGACCCAGTACTTC; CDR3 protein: CSAGDGGETQYF
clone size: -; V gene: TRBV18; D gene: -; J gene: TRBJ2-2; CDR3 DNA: TGTGCCAGCTCACCCAGGCTAGCGCGCACCGGGGAGCTGTTTTTT; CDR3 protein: CASSPRLARTGELFF
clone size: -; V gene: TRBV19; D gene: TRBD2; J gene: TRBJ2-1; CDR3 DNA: TGTGCCAGTAGTATTTATAGCGGGGGAGGCTATGAGCAGTTCTTC; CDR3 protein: CASSIYSGGGYEQFF
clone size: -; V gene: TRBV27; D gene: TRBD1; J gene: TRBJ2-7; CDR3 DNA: TGTGCCAGCAGTTTAAATACAGGGGGCTACGAGCAGTACTTC; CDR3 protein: CASSLNTGGYEQYF
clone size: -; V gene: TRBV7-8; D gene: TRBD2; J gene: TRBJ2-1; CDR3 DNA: TGTGCCAGCAGCACTATAGCGGGGGGGACTAACAATGAGCAGTTCTTC; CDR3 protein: CASSTIAGGTNNEQFF
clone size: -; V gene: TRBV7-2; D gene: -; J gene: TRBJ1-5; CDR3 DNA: TGTGCCAGCAGCTTAGTCAGTAATAGCAATCAGCCCCAGCATTTT; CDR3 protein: CASSLVSNSNQPQHF
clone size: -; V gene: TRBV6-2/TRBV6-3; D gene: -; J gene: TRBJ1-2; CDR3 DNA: TGTGCCAGCAGCCGGGCGGGTGGTTATGGCTACACCTTC; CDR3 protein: CASSRAGGYGYTF
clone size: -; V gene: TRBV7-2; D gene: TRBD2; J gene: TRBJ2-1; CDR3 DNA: TGTGCCAGCACCCAAAGCGGGAGGTACAATGAGCAGTTCTTC; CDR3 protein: CASTQSGRYNEQFF
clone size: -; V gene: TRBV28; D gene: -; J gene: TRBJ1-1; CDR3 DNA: TGTGCCAGCAGGCTCGACTCCGGCATGAACACTGAAGCTTTCTTT; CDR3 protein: CASRLDSGMNTEAFF
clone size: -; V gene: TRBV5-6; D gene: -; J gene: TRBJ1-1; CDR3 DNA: TGTGCCAGCAGCTTATCGGGGACTGAAGCTTTCTTT; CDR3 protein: CASSLSGTEAFF
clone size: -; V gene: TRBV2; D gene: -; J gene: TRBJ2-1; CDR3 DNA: TGTGCCAGCTCGAGGGAATTGAGCTCCTACAATGAGCAGTTCTTC; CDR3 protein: CASSRELSSYNEQFF
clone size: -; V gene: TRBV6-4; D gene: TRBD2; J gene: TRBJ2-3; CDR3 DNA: TGTGCCAGCCGAACTAGCGGGAGTACAGATACGCAGTATTTT; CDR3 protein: CASRTSGSTDTQYF
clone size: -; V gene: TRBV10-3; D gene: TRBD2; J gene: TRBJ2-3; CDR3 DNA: TGTGCCATCAGTGAGTCGGCTAGCGGGGCGCCTAGCACAGATACGCAGTATTTT; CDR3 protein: CAISESASGAPSTDTQYF
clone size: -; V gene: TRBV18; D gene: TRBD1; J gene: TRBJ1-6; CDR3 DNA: TGTGCCAGCTCACCGCTACAGGGGGCTACTTCACCCCTCCACTTT; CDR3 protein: CASSPLQGATSPLHF
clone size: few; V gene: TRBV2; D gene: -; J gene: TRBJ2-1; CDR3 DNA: TGTGCCAGCAGTGTTGGCGGATCCTACAATGAGCAGTTCTTC; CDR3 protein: CASSVGGSYNEQFF
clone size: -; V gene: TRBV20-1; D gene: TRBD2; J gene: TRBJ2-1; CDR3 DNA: TGCAGTGCTAGACCCGGACTAGAAGAATTCTTC; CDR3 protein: CSARPGLEEFF
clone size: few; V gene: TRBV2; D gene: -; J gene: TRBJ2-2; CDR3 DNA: TGTGCCAGCAGACGACAGGCGACCGGGGAGCTGTTTTTT; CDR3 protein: CASRRQATGELFF
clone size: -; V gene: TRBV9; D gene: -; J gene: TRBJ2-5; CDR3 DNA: TGTGCCAGCAGCGTAGGAGAAGCGGTTTTGGAGACCCAGTACTTC; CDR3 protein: CASSVGEAVLETQYF
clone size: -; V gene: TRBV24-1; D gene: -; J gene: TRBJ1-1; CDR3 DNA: TGTGCCACCAGTGATTCACAGTCGGGAGGGACTGAAGCTTTCTTT; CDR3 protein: CATSDSQSGGTEAFF
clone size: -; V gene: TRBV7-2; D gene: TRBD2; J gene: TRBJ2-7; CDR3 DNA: TGTGCCAGCAGCTTGACTAGCGGGGGTTCCTACGAGCAGTACTTC; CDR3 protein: CASSLTSGGSYEQYF
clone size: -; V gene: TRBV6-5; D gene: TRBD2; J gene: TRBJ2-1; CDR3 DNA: TGTGCCAGCAGTTTGGATCGGCTAGCGGGAAGGAATGAGCAGTTCTTC; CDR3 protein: CASSLDRLAGRNEQFF
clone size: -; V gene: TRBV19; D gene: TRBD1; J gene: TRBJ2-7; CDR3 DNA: TGTGCCAGTAGTAGTATTTGGGGACAGGACTACTACGAGCAGTACTTC; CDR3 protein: CASSSIWGQDYYEQYF
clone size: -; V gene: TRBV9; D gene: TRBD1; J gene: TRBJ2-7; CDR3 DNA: TGTGCCAGCAGCGGACAGGGAACTGCCTACGAGCAGTACTTC; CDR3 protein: CASSGQGTAYEQYF
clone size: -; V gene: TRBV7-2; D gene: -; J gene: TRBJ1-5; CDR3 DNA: TGTGCCAGCAGCTCTGGAGATCAGCCCCAGCATTTT; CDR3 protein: CASSSGDQPQHF
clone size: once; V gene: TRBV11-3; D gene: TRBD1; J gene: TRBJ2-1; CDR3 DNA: TGTGCCAGCAGCACGGACAGGGCCCGGGACAATGAGCAGTTCTTC; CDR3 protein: CASSTDRARDNEQFF
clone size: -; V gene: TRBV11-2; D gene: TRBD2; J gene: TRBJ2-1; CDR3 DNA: TGTGCCAGCAGGGAGGTAGCGGGATGGCGTGAGCAGTTCTTC; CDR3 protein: CASREVAGWREQFF
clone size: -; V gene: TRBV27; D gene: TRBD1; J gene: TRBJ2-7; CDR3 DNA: TGTGCCAGCAGTTCCCGTTTCGGACAGGGGGGTTACGAGCAGTACTTC; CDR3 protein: CASSSRFGQGGYEQYF
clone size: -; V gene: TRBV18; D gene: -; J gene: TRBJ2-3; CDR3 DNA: TGTGCCAGCTCACCGTCCGGGAGAACAGATACGCAGTATTTT; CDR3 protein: CASSPSGRTDTQYF